These 17 T cell receptor beta chains originate from one sample sequenced in a study of T-cell reconstitution after alpha-beta-depleted transplantation in children (TCRdb year 2016). The treatment or condition label, read with the paper, signifies: allogeneic hematopoietic cell transplantation with graft depleted of TCRalphabeta T cells and CD19 B cells. The method was PCR. The instrument given in TCRdb is Illumina HiSeq 2500. TCR libraries were prepared with molecular barcoding, using unique molecular identifiers to normalize TCRbeta repertoire quantification. Using fastp trimming at Q25 and MiXCR clonotype assembly, TCRdb reanalyzed the public sequencing data and kept in-frame beta chains. Rows with one shared CDR3 protein collapse into an entry with the most common genes and DNA. This sample lists about 500,000 distinct CDR3 sequences; approximately 10% were detected once. Jointly, the top ten make up 11% to 15% of the sample.

The specimen comprised PBMCs, mostly from graft donor cells, sampled 180 days after TCRalphabeta/CD19-depleted stem cell transplant. These receptors came from a female patient aged 2 to 10 who had a stem cell transplant for aplastic anemia, so the T cells may come from the graft donor.

The chain joins TRBV7-3 to TRBJ1-3, with D unresolved. The V end was cut by 2 bases, the J end by 0 bases, with 11 bases between. The CDR3 is 16 amino acids. The germline V gene encodes CDR1 SGHTA and CDR2 FQGTGA. CDR3 DNA sequence: TGTGCCAGCAGCTTAGACCGAGAATTCTCTGGAAACACCATATATTTT. It is translated as CASSLDREFSGNTIYF. Using reference TRBV7-3 and TRBJ1-3 for the parts outside the CDR3, the full variable domain is GAGVSQTPSNKVTEKGKYVELRCDPISGHTALYWYRQSLGQGPEFLIYFQGTGAADDSGLPNDRFFAVRPEGSVSTLKIQRTERGDSAVYLCASSLDREFSGNTIYFGEGSWLTVV.

This chain connects TRBV4-3 to TRBJ2-1; 9 bases agree with TRBD1. The germline V gene encodes CDR1 LGHNA and CDR2 YSLEER. Trimming removed 3 bases from V and 6 bases from J; junction bases left unmatched: 6. The CDR3 consists of 15 residues. The CDR3 here is CASSHGTGWRNEQFF. CDR3 sequence (DNA): TGCGCCAGCAGCCACGGGACAGGGTGGCGCAATGAGCAGTTCTTC.

V gene TRBV19 combines with J gene TRBJ2-2, with 9 bases identical to TRBD1. Unmatched junction bases numbered 8, after V lost 3 bases and J lost 6 bases. This CDR3 has 16 residues. CDR1 is LNHDA, CDR2 SQIVND, per germline (reference sequence). Written as DNA, the CDR3 is TGTGCCAGTAGTATCCGGGGGACAGGGAGTCCCGGGGAGCTGTTTTTT. Its translation is CASSIRGTGSPGELFF.

This clonotype was observed a few times. This rearrangement joins TRBV2 to TRBJ1-1; 8 nucleotides match TRBD1. Germline V gene data show CDR1 as SNHLY and CDR2 as FYNNEI. The ends lost 4 bases at V and 1 base at J; junction bases unmatched: 2. The CDR3 consists of 14 residues. CDR3 in amino acids: CASSGDRSNTEAFF. CDR3 bases: TGTGCCAGCAGTGGGGACAGGTCGAACACTGAAGCTTTCTTT.

This clonotype appeared a few times. V and J are TRBV7-9 and TRBJ2-3; the match to TRBD2 covers 7 bases. V was pared by 3 bases and J by 2 bases, with 11 bases of the junction left unmatched. The length of the CDR3 is 17 residues. Germline V gene sequence: CDR1 SEHNR, CDR2 FQNEAQ (reference sequence). CDR3 sequence (DNA): TGTGCCAGCAGCTTGGGTTTTGCGGGAGATGTCACAGATACGCAGTATTTT. It yields the protein CASSLGFAGDVTDTQYF. Full variable domain (outside the CDR3, taken from reference TRBV7-9 and TRBJ2-3): DTGVSQNPRHKITKRGQNVTFRCDPISEHNRLYWYRQTLGQGPEFLTYFQNEAQLEKSRLLSDRFSAERPKGSFSTLEIQRTEQGDSAMYLCASSLGFAGDVTDTQYFGPGTRLTVL.

In its sample, this clonotype was seen many times. V and J are TRBV6-2 or TRBV6-3 and TRBJ2-1; no clear D. Germline values: CDR1 MNHEY, CDR2 SVGEGT. The CDR3 runs 13 residues. The V and J ends lost 8 bases and 5 bases respectively, with 13 bases between them. In DNA, the CDR3 is TGTGCCAGCCCCGCGTTCGCCCACAATGAGCAGTTCTTC. Amino acid sequence: CASPAFAHNEQFF.

The chain joins TRBV5-1 to TRBJ2-3; perhaps D is TRBD1 or TRBD2 (5 bases each). V was clipped by 1 base and J by 3 bases, with 21 bases between them. This CDR3 is built from 18 residues. From germline, CDR1 is SGHRS and CDR2 YFSETQ. Here the CDR3 DNA reads TGCGCCAGCAGCTTGTCCCCGGCTCAGGGCCGGAGGACAGATACGCAGTATTTT. This encodes CASSLSPAQGRRTDTQYF.

J is TRBJ1-2 and V is TRBV7-2, with D maybe TRBD1 (6 bases). The CDR3 is made up of 14 amino acids. V lost 1 base, J lost 4 bases, and 10 bases lay in between. The V gene's germline CDR1 is SGHTA and CDR2 FQGNSA. In DNA form, the CDR3 reads TGTGCCAGCAGCTTAGAGGGGGGGACCTATGGCTACACCTTC. It yields the protein CASSLEGGTYGYTF.

This rearrangement joins TRBV7-3 to TRBJ2-7; D tentatively reads TRBD1 or TRBD2 (5 bases each). This CDR3 comprises 15 residues. CDR1 is SGHTA and CDR2 is FQGTGA in the germline V gene. Trimming stripped 5 bases from V and 2 bases from J, with 16 bases between. CDR3 nucleotides: TGTGCCAGCAGCCGATCCGGGGCTAGCCCCTACGAGCAGTACTTC. Translated: CASSRSGASPYEQYF.

The chain combines TRBV28 with TRBJ1-1; D unclear. This CDR3 is 12 amino acids long. Germline V lookup: CDR1 MDHEN, CDR2 SYDVKM. V was pared by 7 bases and J by 5 bases, with 11 bases between. The CDR3 spells CASKSRETEAFF. The CDR3 bases are TGTGCCAGCAAAAGTAGGGAGACTGAAGCTTTCTTT.

There are a few counts of this clonotype. V usage is TRBV28 and J usage is TRBJ2-1; the match to TRBD2 covers 8 bases. V shed 1 base, J shed 2 bases, and the junction held 10 bases outside the gene matches. CDR1 is MDHEN, CDR2 SYDVKM, per germline. The CDR3 sequence is 18 residues long. The CDR3 bases are TGTGCCAGCAGTTTATTAATCTTGCCAGCGGGAGCCTACAATGAGCAGTTCTTC. It is translated as CASSLLILPAGAYNEQFF. Combining the CDR3 with reference TRBV28 and TRBJ2-1 gives the whole variable domain DVKVTQSSRYLVKRTGEKVFLECVQDMDHENMFWYRQDPGLGLRLIYFSYDVKMKEKGDIPEGYSVSREKKERFSLILESASTNQTSMYLCASSLLILPAGAYNEQFFGPGTRLTVL.

This clonotype occurred many times. The rearrangement uses TRBV6-1 and TRBJ2-7; possible D gene TRBD2, 5 bases. This CDR3 is 15 amino acids long. Trimming cost V 5 bases and J 0 bases, with 14 bases left between them. Germline V lookup: CDR1 MNHNS, CDR2 SASEGT. CDR3 protein: CASSPQGLFSYEQYF. The CDR3 nucleotides read TGTGCCAGCAGTCCACAAGGACTTTTCTCCTACGAGCAGTACTTC.

This clonotype was observed a few times. In nucleotides, the CDR3 is TGCAGTGCTAGACAAGGTGCTCAGCCCCAGCATTTT. Translated: CSARQGAQPQHF. The V call is TRBV20-1, the J call TRBJ1-5; D uncertain. V was shortened by 2 bases and J by 6 bases, with 8 bases between the two germline ends. The germline gives CDR1 DFQATT, CDR2 SNEGSKA (reference sequence). CDR3 length equals 12 residues.

This clonotype came up a few times. J is TRBJ2-1 and V is TRBV4-2, with D maybe TRBD2 (6 bases). CDR1 LGHNA and CDR2 YNFKEQ come from the germline V gene. The CDR3 totals 17 residues. V was trimmed by 4 bases and J by 0 bases, leaving 16 bases between them. CDR3 nucleotides: TGTGCCAGCAGCCCTGGACTAACTAAGAGCTCCTACAATGAGCAGTTCTTC. Translation: CASSPGLTKSSYNEQFF.

In its sample, this clonotype was seen a few times. The chain uses TRBV20-1 and TRBJ1-1; TRBD1 is a possible D gene (6 bases). V was clipped by 5 bases and J by 3 bases, with 19 bases between them. The CDR3 sequence is 15 residues long. Germline assignment: CDR1 DFQATT and CDR2 SNEGSKA (reference sequence). The CDR3 loop reads CSAPGQSLWDTEAFF. In DNA, the CDR3 is TGCAGTGCTCCAGGACAGTCCCTTTGGGACACTGAAGCTTTCTTT.

Only a few counts were recorded for this clonotype. V and J are TRBV27 and TRBJ2-1; D gene unclear. This CDR3 has 15 amino acids. Deletions cut 2 bases from V and 6 bases from J, with 14 bases between. Per germline, CDR1 MNHEY and CDR2 SMNVEV (reference sequence). The CDR3, as DNA: TGTGCCAGCAGTTTACCTCACCAACGGCTCAATGAGCAGTTCTTC. This gives the protein CASSLPHQRLNEQFF.

V usage is TRBV28 and J usage is TRBJ1-6, with D hard to call. V was trimmed by 3 bases and J by 0 bases, leaving 21 bases between them. This CDR3 comprises 20 residues. Per germline, CDR1 MDHEN and CDR2 SYDVKM. Written as DNA, the CDR3 is TGTGCCAGCAGTTTGGGGTTTGCACCCAGATTTGACTCCTATAATTCACCCCTCCACTTT. Protein sequence: CASSLGFAPRFDSYNSPLHF.